This T cell receptor (beta chain) originates from a study of blood T cell repertoires in COVID-19. Study-level background: Nucleic acid was either cDNA or gDNA, and it came from T cells, B-cell-depleted T cells, or PBMCs.

Some clones are missing from TCRdb's copy, which holds only in-frame ones; the method was immunoSEQ multiplex PCR. This sample yields around 390,000 clones, of which just under 90% are seen a single time; about 9.4% belongs to the top ten. The germline V gene encodes CDR1 LGHDT and CDR2 YNNKEL (reference sequence). The CDR3 is 16 residues long. V lost 4 bases, J lost 1 base, and 9 bases stayed unmatched. Participants were aged about 18 to 100 years, lived in 25 or so US areas, and enrolled virtually. Sequencing input: PBMCs or T cells enriched from blood (not recorded which). The chain uses TRBV3-1 (or the pseudogene TRBV3-2) and TRBJ2-7; 8 positions match TRBD2. This TCR was sampled from a woman in her fifties or sixties who had recovered from COVID-19. The CDR3 loop reads CASSPQLAGRSYEQYF. The CDR3 DNA sequence: TGTGCCAGCAGCCCGCAATTAGCGGGGAGATCCTACGAGCAGTACTTC.